These T cell receptor beta chains were read from a single sample in a study of T cells after posttransplantation cyclophosphamide. Profiled with immunoSEQ multiplex PCR; TCRdb holds only in-frame clones, not every one. The sample has roughly 8,600 clones, roughly 90% seen once. Sequenced material: CD4+ T cells sorted from blood, taken less than 1,500 days after allogeneic stem cell transplant with posttransplant cyclophosphamide. Receptors originate from a female patient in her fifties who received an allogeneic stem cell transplant from a related donor, was CMV-positive, and had no GVHD. The T cells may partly be graft donor cells. The CDR3 runs from the conserved cysteine through the conserved F or W. A D gene is named only where the DNA matches it firmly. Expanded clones get a size class; other rows say once, few or many, or leave the size out.

>NA|TRBJ1-1|TRBV29-1|once
TGCAGCGTTACCCGCAGGGCCGCGAACACTGAAGCTTTCTTT
CSVTRRAANTEAFF
>TRBD1|TRBJ2-7|TRBV7-2|NA
TGTGCCAGCAGCTTAGTCGGGACAGCCACTCGCGAGCAGTACTTC
CASSLVGTATREQYF
>NA|TRBJ1-2|TRBV19|NA
TGTGCCAGTAGTAAAGGGCCCCCGGGACTGACGATTCTAGAGGAAGGCTACACCTTC
CASSKGPPGLTILEEGYTF
>NA|TRBJ2-7|TRBV10-1|NA
TGCGCCAGCAGTCAATCCGGACAGCCAGAGCAGTACTTC
CASSQSGQPEQYF
>TRBD2|TRBJ2-4|TRBV28|once
TGTGCCAGCAGTTTGGGGACTACACCTGGCATTCAGTACTTC
CASSLGTTPGIQYF
>NA|TRBJ1-2|TRBV28|NA
TGTGCCAGCAGTTTCAACAGTTATGGCTACACCTTC
CASSFNSYGYTF
>TRBD1|TRBJ1-2|TRBV19|NA
TGTGCCAGTAGTCGGACAGGGGGTAGTAGGGGGAACTATGGCTACACCTTC
CASSRTGGSRGNYGYTF
>TRBD1|TRBJ2-1|TRBV4-3|NA
TGCGCCAGCAGCCAACTTACAGGGGCCGATGAGCAGTTCTTC
CASSQLTGADEQFF
>TRBD1|TRBJ2-7|TRBV28|NA
TGTGCCAGCAAGGGAGACGTAGGGACAGGCCCCTACGAGCAGTACTTC
CASKGDVGTGPYEQYF
>NA|TRBJ1-4|TRBV5-1|NA
TGCGCCAGCAGCTTGACCCAGGGTAATGAAAAACTGTTTTTT
CASSLTQGNEKLFF
>NA|TRBJ1-1|TRBV5-4|NA
TGTGCCAGCAGCTCCCTTTCGGGGGGGACTGAAGCTTTCTTT
CASSSLSGGTEAFF
>NA|TRBJ1-4|TRBV6-6|NA
TGTGCCAGCAGACTCCCGCCTGCAACTAATGAAAAACTGTTTTTT
CASRLPPATNEKLFF
>NA|TRBJ2-5|TRBV18|once
TGTGCCAGCTCACCATCCCCCACGGGGGAGACCCAGTACTTC
CASSPSPTGETQYF
>TRBD1|TRBJ1-1|TRBV7-3|once
TGTGCCAGCAGCTTAGGGACAGAGAACACTGAAGCTTTCTTT
CASSLGTENTEAFF
>TRBD1|TRBJ1-1|TRBV19|NA
TGTGCCAGTACTCCACTGGGGGGACAGGGTTTGATGAACACTGAAGCTTTCTTT
CASTPLGGQGLMNTEAFF
>NA|TRBJ2-5|TRBV7-9|NA
TGTGCCAGCAGCCGCCTTACTAGAGCTGAGACCCAGTACTTC
CASSRLTRAETQYF
>TRBD1|TRBJ2-7|TRBV25-1|NA
TGTGCCAGCAGTGTCCACGGACAGGGGGCGTGGGGAGAGCAGTACTTC
CASSVHGQGAWGEQYF
>NA|TRBJ2-1|TRBV11-2|NA
TGTGCCAGCAGCTTAGTGCCTACCTACAATGAGCAGTTCTTC
CASSLVPTYNEQFF
>NA|TRBJ2-7|TRBV6-5|NA
TGTGCCAGCTCGCGGGGCCGTAGCTCCTACGAGCAGTACTTC
CASSRGRSSYEQYF
>TRBD1|TRBJ2-2|TRBV29-1|NA
TGCAGCGCCCAGGGGGCGATAAGGACCGGGGAGCTGTTTTTT
CSAQGAIRTGELFF